This is a list of T cell receptor beta chains from one sample in a study of cytomegalovirus exposure and HLA in healthy donors. Profiling relied on immunoSEQ multiplex PCR, and the TCRdb table lists in-frame clones only, not all of them. There are about 180,000 clones in the sample; roughly 79% occur only once, and approximately 6% lies in the top ten. The material sequenced was PBMCs. These receptor sequences come from a man aged 40-49 years in good health and CMV-seropositive. Both conserved end residues are part of each CDR3. A D gene is named only where the DNA matches it firmly. The size of a clone is reported for some rows only, either as once, few or many, or as a class for expanded clones.

CDR3 length: 15; V gene: TRBV5-1; J gene: TRBJ1-2; D gene: TRBD1; clone size: -; CDR3 DNA: TGCGCCAGCAGCTCCCCGGACAGGGCGACCTATGGCTACACCTTC; CDR3 protein: CASSSPDRATYGYTF
CDR3 length: 15; V gene: TRBV13; J gene: TRBJ2-5; D gene: TRBD1; clone size: -; CDR3 DNA: TGTGCCAGCAGCCCGGTCGGACAGGGGCTGGGGACCCAGTACTTC; CDR3 protein: CASSPVGQGLGTQYF
CDR3 length: 14; V gene: TRBV15; J gene: TRBJ1-6; D gene: -; clone size: few; CDR3 DNA: TGTGCCACCAGGAATCCACAGGGCGGTTCACCCCTCCACTTT; CDR3 protein: CATRNPQGGSPLHF
CDR3 length: 15; V gene: TRBV5-1; J gene: TRBJ1-4; D gene: TRBD1; clone size: -; CDR3 DNA: TGCGCCAGCAGCCCCCTGACAGGGGGGAATGAAAAACTGTTTTTT; CDR3 protein: CASSPLTGGNEKLFF
CDR3 length: 16; V gene: TRBV28; J gene: TRBJ1-4; D gene: -; clone size: -; CDR3 DNA: TGTGCCAGCAGTACCCAGAGGGGACAACATAATGAAAAACTGTTTTTT; CDR3 protein: CASSTQRGQHNEKLFF
CDR3 length: 15; V gene: TRBV28; J gene: TRBJ1-5; D gene: -; clone size: few; CDR3 DNA: TGTGCCAGCAGTTCCCAACTCGGGGGGGTTTGGCCCCAGCATTTT; CDR3 protein: CASSSQLGGVWPQHF
CDR3 length: 14; V gene: TRBV21-1; J gene: TRBJ2-7; D gene: -; clone size: -; CDR3 DNA: TGTGCCAGCAGCAAAGAGGGGGCGCGAAACGAGCAGTACTTC; CDR3 protein: CASSKEGARNEQYF
CDR3 length: 15; V gene: TRBV5-1; J gene: TRBJ1-6; D gene: -; clone size: few; CDR3 DNA: TGCGCCAGCAGCTTGGAAGTGGGGGCCGATTCACCCCTCCACTTT; CDR3 protein: CASSLEVGADSPLHF
CDR3 length: 15; V gene: TRBV6-4; J gene: TRBJ2-2; D gene: TRBD2; clone size: -; CDR3 DNA: TGTGCCAGCAGTCGACTAGCGGGAGAGTCCGGGGAGCTGTTTTTT; CDR3 protein: CASSRLAGESGELFF
CDR3 length: 14; V gene: TRBV29-1; J gene: TRBJ2-3; D gene: -; clone size: -; CDR3 DNA: TGCAGCGTGGACAGCGGTACTAGCACAGATACGCAGTATTTT; CDR3 protein: CSVDSGTSTDTQYF
CDR3 length: 14; V gene: TRBV29-1; J gene: TRBJ2-3; D gene: TRBD1; clone size: -; CDR3 DNA: TGCAGCGTTGGGACAGGGATTGGCACAGATACGCAGTATTTT; CDR3 protein: CSVGTGIGTDTQYF
CDR3 length: 15; V gene: TRBV2; J gene: TRBJ1-5; D gene: TRBD1; clone size: few; CDR3 DNA: TGTGCCAGCAACTCCGGGACAGGGGGCGGGCAGCCCCAGCATTTT; CDR3 protein: CASNSGTGGGQPQHF
CDR3 length: 14; V gene: TRBV15; J gene: TRBJ2-5; D gene: -; clone size: -; CDR3 DNA: TGTGCCACCAGCTGGCGACAGACCCAAGAGACCCAGTACTTC; CDR3 protein: CATSWRQTQETQYF
CDR3 length: 15; V gene: TRBV10-1; J gene: TRBJ2-5; D gene: TRBD2; clone size: -; CDR3 DNA: TGCGCCAGCAGTGAAGGAGGGACTAGCCAAGAGACCCAGTACTTC; CDR3 protein: CASSEGGTSQETQYF
CDR3 length: 14; V gene: TRBV29-1; J gene: TRBJ2-1; D gene: -; clone size: -; CDR3 DNA: TGCAGCGGTGTTGGCGGAGGCTCCTACAATGAGCAGTTCTTC; CDR3 protein: CSGVGGGSYNEQFF
CDR3 length: 16; V gene: TRBV2; J gene: TRBJ2-3; D gene: TRBD2; clone size: -; CDR3 DNA: TGTGCCAGCAGGATGGGACTAGCGGGATTCACAGATACGCAGTATTTT; CDR3 protein: CASRMGLAGFTDTQYF
CDR3 length: 13; V gene: TRBV6-5; J gene: TRBJ2-7; D gene: -; clone size: -; CDR3 DNA: TGTGCCAGCAGCTCCCGCTTGGACTACGAGCAGTACTTC; CDR3 protein: CASSSRLDYEQYF
CDR3 length: 15; V gene: TRBV6-5; J gene: TRBJ2-3; D gene: TRBD2; clone size: once; CDR3 DNA: TGTGCCAGCAGTTCCCCTAGCGGGACAGCAGATACGCAGTATTTT; CDR3 protein: CASSSPSGTADTQYF
CDR3 length: 16; V gene: TRBV7-6; J gene: TRBJ1-5; D gene: -; clone size: -; CDR3 DNA: TGTGCCAGCAGCCCCTCCCCCGGACAGAGAGATCAGCCCCAGCATTTT; CDR3 protein: CASSPSPGQRDQPQHF
CDR3 length: 15; V gene: TRBV7-2; J gene: TRBJ2-7; D gene: TRBD1; clone size: -; CDR3 DNA: TGTGCCAGCAGCTTATTGGGACAGGGGGTTTACGAGCAGTACTTC; CDR3 protein: CASSLLGQGVYEQYF
CDR3 length: 14; V gene: TRBV19; J gene: TRBJ2-7; D gene: -; clone size: -; CDR3 DNA: TGTGCCAGTAGTGGTAGCGGCAACTCCTACGAGCAGTACTTC; CDR3 protein: CASSGSGNSYEQYF
CDR3 length: 16; V gene: TRBV27; J gene: TRBJ2-1; D gene: TRBD2; clone size: few; CDR3 DNA: TGTGCCAGCAGCTTATTCCCGGGACTAGCGGGAGTTGAGCAGTTCTTC; CDR3 protein: CASSLFPGLAGVEQFF
CDR3 length: 14; V gene: TRBV5-6; J gene: TRBJ2-3; D gene: TRBD1; clone size: few; CDR3 DNA: TGTGCCTCTGGGCCGGGACAGATCACAGATACGCAGTATTTT; CDR3 protein: CASGPGQITDTQYF
CDR3 length: 16; V gene: TRBV15; J gene: TRBJ2-2; D gene: TRBD1; clone size: -; CDR3 DNA: TGTGCCACCAGCAGTGACAGGGGTGGTTGGACCGGGGAGCTGTTTTTT; CDR3 protein: CATSSDRGGWTGELFF
CDR3 length: 15; V gene: TRBV9; J gene: TRBJ1-4; D gene: -; clone size: -; CDR3 DNA: TGTGCCAGCAGCGTATCGACAGGTGGGGATGAAAAACTGTTTTTT; CDR3 protein: CASSVSTGGDEKLFF
CDR3 length: 14; V gene: TRBV18; J gene: TRBJ2-5; D gene: TRBD1; clone size: -; CDR3 DNA: TGTGCCAGCTCACCTCAGGGGGCGTCTGAGACCCAGTACTTC; CDR3 protein: CASSPQGASETQYF
CDR3 length: 16; V gene: TRBV11-2; J gene: TRBJ2-3; D gene: -; clone size: -; CDR3 DNA: TGTGCCAGCAGCCCCGGCAGCGGGTCCCGCACAGATACGCAGTATTTT; CDR3 protein: CASSPGSGSRTDTQYF
CDR3 length: 17; V gene: TRBV5-1; J gene: TRBJ2-6; D gene: TRBD1; clone size: -; CDR3 DNA: TGCGCCAGCACCGATTCGACAGGGGCCTCTGGGGCCAACGTCCTGACTTTC; CDR3 protein: CASTDSTGASGANVLTF
CDR3 length: 16; V gene: TRBV19; J gene: TRBJ1-5; D gene: TRBD1; clone size: -; CDR3 DNA: TGTGCCAGTAGTCTTCAGGGGGCGGATAGCAATCAGCCCCAGCATTTT; CDR3 protein: CASSLQGADSNQPQHF
CDR3 length: 14; V gene: TRBV10-3; J gene: TRBJ1-6; D gene: TRBD1; clone size: once; CDR3 DNA: TGTGCCATCAGTGATAGACAGGGCGATTCACCCCTCCACTTT; CDR3 protein: CAISDRQGDSPLHF
CDR3 length: 17; V gene: TRBV19; J gene: TRBJ2-6; D gene: TRBD1; clone size: -; CDR3 DNA: TGTGCCACCGCCCCGGACAGGCGTCACTCTGGGGCCAACGGCCTGACTTTC; CDR3 protein: CATAPDRRHSGANGLTF
CDR3 length: 14; V gene: TRBV27; J gene: TRBJ1-2; D gene: TRBD1; clone size: -; CDR3 DNA: TGTGCCAGCAGTTCAAGGACAGGGCCTAGTGGCTACACCTTC; CDR3 protein: CASSSRTGPSGYTF
CDR3 length: 17; V gene: TRBV19; J gene: TRBJ1-2; D gene: TRBD1; clone size: -; CDR3 DNA: TGTGCCAGTAGTATGCCTCCCGGGACAGGGTATCAAGTTCGCTACACCTTC; CDR3 protein: CASSMPPGTGYQVRYTF
CDR3 length: 14; V gene: TRBV9; J gene: TRBJ2-5; D gene: -; clone size: -; CDR3 DNA: TGTGCCAGCAGCGTAGCAGGGGCCCGAGAGACCCAGTACTTC; CDR3 protein: CASSVAGARETQYF
CDR3 length: 14; V gene: TRBV28; J gene: TRBJ1-2; D gene: TRBD1; clone size: -; CDR3 DNA: TGTGCCAGCAGTTTGCCACAGGGGAACTATGGCTACACCTTC; CDR3 protein: CASSLPQGNYGYTF
CDR3 length: 15; V gene: TRBV5-4; J gene: TRBJ2-3; D gene: TRBD2; clone size: -; CDR3 DNA: TGTGCCAGCAGCGCGGGACTAGCGGGAGTGGATACGCAGTATTTT; CDR3 protein: CASSAGLAGVDTQYF
CDR3 length: 15; V gene: TRBV6-5; J gene: TRBJ1-2; D gene: TRBD1; clone size: -; CDR3 DNA: TGTGCCAGCAGTCATATAGTGACAGGGAACTATGGCTACACCTTC; CDR3 protein: CASSHIVTGNYGYTF
CDR3 length: 11; V gene: TRBV28; J gene: TRBJ2-7; D gene: -; clone size: -; CDR3 DNA: TGTGCCAGCGGGGCTAGGGACGAGCAGTACTTC; CDR3 protein: CASGARDEQYF
CDR3 length: 16; V gene: TRBV28; J gene: TRBJ2-3; D gene: -; clone size: -; CDR3 DNA: TGTGCCAGCAGTTTATCCGGCGGCGGGGGCACAGATACGCAGTATTTT; CDR3 protein: CASSLSGGGGTDTQYF
CDR3 length: 16; V gene: TRBV11-1; J gene: TRBJ2-2; D gene: TRBD1; clone size: -; CDR3 DNA: TGTGCCAGCAGCGGAGACAGGGGGGGGAACACCGGGGAGCTGTTTTTT; CDR3 protein: CASSGDRGGNTGELFF
CDR3 length: 14; V gene: TRBV27; J gene: TRBJ2-5; D gene: TRBD2; clone size: -; CDR3 DNA: TGTGCCAGCAGTTTAAGGACGGGAGGGGTTGGCCAGTACTTC; CDR3 protein: CASSLRTGGVGQYF
CDR3 length: 16; V gene: TRBV18; J gene: TRBJ2-3; D gene: TRBD2; clone size: -; CDR3 DNA: TGTGCCAGCTCACCATACCAGCGGGAGGGCCCAGATACGCAGTATTTT; CDR3 protein: CASSPYQREGPDTQYF
CDR3 length: 12; V gene: TRBV19; J gene: TRBJ2-4; D gene: -; clone size: -; CDR3 DNA: TGTGCCAGTAGTATGAGGGAGAACATTCAGTACTTC; CDR3 protein: CASSMRENIQYF
CDR3 length: 15; V gene: TRBV9; J gene: TRBJ2-7; D gene: -; clone size: few; CDR3 DNA: TGTGCCAGCAGCGCGAGCGTAGGGGACTCCTACGAGCAGTACTTC; CDR3 protein: CASSASVGDSYEQYF
CDR3 length: 20; V gene: TRBV5-1; J gene: TRBJ2-3; D gene: TRBD2; clone size: -; CDR3 DNA: TGCGCCAGCAGCTTGCTCGGGCTAGCGGGAATCCTACAAAGCACAGATACGCAGTATTTT; CDR3 protein: CASSLLGLAGILQSTDTQYF
CDR3 length: 12; V gene: TRBV6-1; J gene: TRBJ2-7; D gene: TRBD1; clone size: -; CDR3 DNA: TGTGCCAGCAGCCGGGACAGACTCGAGCAGTACTTC; CDR3 protein: CASSRDRLEQYF
CDR3 length: 15; V gene: TRBV6-5; J gene: TRBJ2-7; D gene: TRBD2; clone size: -; CDR3 DNA: TGTGCCAGCAGCCGGGAAATTAGCGGGAGCTACGAGCAGTACTTC; CDR3 protein: CASSREISGSYEQYF
CDR3 length: 14; V gene: TRBV5-1; J gene: TRBJ1-4; D gene: -; clone size: once; CDR3 DNA: TGCGCCAGCAGCTTAGAACAGGGAGACTTCAAACTGTTTTTT; CDR3 protein: CASSLEQGDFKLFF
CDR3 length: 16; V gene: TRBV19; J gene: TRBJ2-1; D gene: TRBD2; clone size: few; CDR3 DNA: TGTGCCAGTAGTCGAGAAGCGGGAGGACGGTACAATGAGCAGTTCTTC; CDR3 protein: CASSREAGGRYNEQFF